The sample holds a few counts of the clone carrying this T cell receptor beta chain. Its antigen is still unknown. The sample comes from a study of cytomegalovirus exposure and HLA in healthy donors. PCR was performed using 60 Vbeta and 13 Jbeta primers. TCRdb's copy holds only in-frame clones and misses some; the assay was immunoSEQ multiplex PCR. The sample lists 150,000 to 200,000 clones; approximately 80% were seen once. Broader study findings: Sequences of the TCR beta chain were said to predict the HLA-A and HLA-B alleles of most subjects accurately.

The CDR3 runs to 15 residues. Germline assignment: CDR1 SGHTS and CDR2 YDEGEE. Trimming cost V 1 base and J 7 bases; bases outside gene matches: 7. What was sequenced was PBMCs. The sequence came from a man younger than 45 in good health and CMV-seropositive. The chain couples TRBV5-8 to TRBJ2-1; 8 bases are shared with TRBD2. The CDR3 DNA reads TGTGCCAGCAGCTTGTTCGGGGGGGCGGGGAATGAGCAGTTCTTC. It codes for CASSLFGGAGNEQFF.